This T cell receptor beta chain was found in a study of T cell changes during pregnancy in multiple sclerosis. Germline V CDR1 and CDR2: MNHNS, SASEGT. Trimming stripped 1 base from V and 1 base from J, with 26 bases between. The CDR3 is made up of 20 amino acids. Produced via immunoSEQ multiplex PCR; TCRdb's table is partial and in-frame only. The sample consists of tens of thousands of clones, 90% of them appearing once. The chain uses TRBV6-1 and TRBJ2-7; D may be TRBD2 (7 bases). The specimen was peripheral blood, collected in the third trimester of pregnancy. The sequence was collected from a female donor in good health, enrolled as a control in a pregnancy study. The DNA of the CDR3 is TGTGCCAGCAGTGAAGGTCGAGGGGGAGACGGGAGGATACCTTCCTACGAGCAGTACTTC. It yields the protein CASSEGRGGDGRIPSYEQYF.